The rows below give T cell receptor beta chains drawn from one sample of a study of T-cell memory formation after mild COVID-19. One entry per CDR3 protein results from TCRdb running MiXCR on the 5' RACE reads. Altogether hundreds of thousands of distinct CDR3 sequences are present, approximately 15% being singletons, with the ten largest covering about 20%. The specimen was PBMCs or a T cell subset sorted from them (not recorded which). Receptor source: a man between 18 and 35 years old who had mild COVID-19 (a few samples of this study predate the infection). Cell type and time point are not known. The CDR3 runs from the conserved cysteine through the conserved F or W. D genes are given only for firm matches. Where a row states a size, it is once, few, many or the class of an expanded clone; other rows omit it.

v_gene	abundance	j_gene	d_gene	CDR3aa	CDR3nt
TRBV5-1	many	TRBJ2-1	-	CASSFGRTDTDNEQFF	TGCGCCAGCAGCTTTGGGAGGACAGACACCGACAATGAGCAGTTCTTC
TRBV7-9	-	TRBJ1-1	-	CASSKGGKGVMNTEAFF	TGTGCCAGCAGTAAAGGAGGGAAAGGGGTAATGAACACTGAAGCTTTCTTT
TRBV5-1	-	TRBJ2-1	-	CASSGEGSSYNEQFF	TGCGCCAGCAGCGGCGAGGGGAGCTCCTACAATGAGCAGTTCTTC
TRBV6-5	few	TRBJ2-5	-	CASRKPGQETQYF	TGTGCCAGCAGGAAGCCGGGACAAGAGACCCAGTACTTC
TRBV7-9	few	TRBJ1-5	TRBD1	CASSFQGGQPQHF	TGTGCCAGCAGCTTCCAGGGGGGTCAGCCCCAGCATTTT
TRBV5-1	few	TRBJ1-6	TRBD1	CASSFPRDSPNSPLHF	TGCGCCAGCAGTTTCCCCCGGGACAGCCCTAATTCACCCCTCCACTTT
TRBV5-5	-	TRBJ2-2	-	CASSSTTTNTGELFF	TGTGCCAGCAGCTCTACAACAACGAACACCGGGGAGCTGTTTTTT
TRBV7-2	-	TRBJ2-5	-	CASSLRGAAGETQYF	TGTGCCAGCAGCCTCAGGGGGGCCGCGGGGGAGACCCAGTACTTC
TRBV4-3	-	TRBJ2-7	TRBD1	CASSQDWQGVSYEQYF	TGCGCCAGCAGCCAAGATTGGCAGGGGGTCTCCTACGAGCAGTACTTC
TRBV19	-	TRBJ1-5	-	CASSIGWGNQPQHF	TGTGCCAGTAGTATAGGGTGGGGGAATCAGCCCCAGCATTTT
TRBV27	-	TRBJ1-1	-	CASSLLRGETEAFF	TGTGCCAGCAGTTTATTGCGGGGGGAAACTGAAGCTTTCTTT
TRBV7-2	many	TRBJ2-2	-	CASSRVAWNTGELFF	TGTGCCAGCAGCCGAGTAGCGTGGAACACCGGGGAGCTGTTTTTT
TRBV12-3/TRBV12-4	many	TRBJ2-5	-	CASSSAGQETQYF	TGTGCCAGCAGTTCGGCGGGGCAAGAGACCCAGTACTTC
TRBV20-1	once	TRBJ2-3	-	CSAWAAGTDTQYF	TGCAGTGCCTGGGCGGCAGGCACAGATACGCAGTATTTT
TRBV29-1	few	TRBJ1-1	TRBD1	CSADREAFF	TGCAGCGCGGACAGGGAAGCTTTCTTT
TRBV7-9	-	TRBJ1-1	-	CASSLPFMNTEAFF	TGTGCCAGCAGCCTTCCCTTCATGAACACTGAAGCTTTCTTT
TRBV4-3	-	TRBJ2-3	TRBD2	CASSQKTSGATDTQYF	TGCGCCAGCAGCCAGAAGACTAGCGGGGCCACAGATACGCAGTATTTT
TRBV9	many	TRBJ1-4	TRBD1	CASSVDGTVNEKLFF	TGTGCCAGCAGCGTAGATGGGACAGTCAATGAAAAACTGTTTTTT
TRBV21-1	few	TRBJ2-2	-	CASSKNGPGFPGELFF	TGTGCCAGCAGCAAAAATGGGCCTGGGTTCCCCGGGGAGCTGTTTTTT
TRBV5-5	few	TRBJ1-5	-	CASSSGWGDRNQPQHF	TGTGCCAGCAGCTCCGGGTGGGGGGATCGCAATCAGCCCCAGCATTTT